This T cell receptor (beta chain) was obtained from a study of naive and memory T cell subsets. Findings and limits, study-wide: Between naive and memory subsets, TCR abundance power law exponents differed.

The beta constant-region primer was an equimolar mix of two oligonucleotides covering TRBC1 and TRBC2. Four rounds of PCR amplified the ligated cDNA using nested alpha and beta constant-region primers plus SP2. TCRdb re-analysed the UMI-ligation and nested PCR reads in MiXCR, keeping a single row per CDR3 protein. This sample yields approximately 80,000 distinct CDR3 sequences, of which 9% are seen a single time; 1.2% belongs to the top ten. Germline lookup yields CDR1 MNHEY and CDR2 SMNVEV (reference sequence). The V and J ends lost 7 bases and 8 bases respectively, with 9 bases between them. The CDR3 is 11 residues long. As for this clonotype: Its antigen is not identified.

The clonotype originates from a human donor in good health. Source material: naive CD8+ T cells from blood. J is TRBJ2-1 and V is TRBV27; no clear D. Here the CDR3 reads CASIFGYEQFF. CDR3 sequence (DNA): TGTGCCAGCATTTTCGGCTATGAGCAGTTCTTC.